A selection of T cell receptor beta chains follows, all from one sample in a study of T cells in Graves' hyperthyroidism and ophthalmopathy. TCRdb called the multiplex PCR reads again in MiXCR, with one record for every CDR3 protein. The data show under 700,000 distinct CDR3 sequences, 16% seen once. Sequencing was done on a sample of blood. The receptors stem from a woman aged 18-35 years with Graves' hyperthyroidism. Each CDR3 is given with its conserved first and last residue. The D gene is left open where the match is weak. The size of a clone is reported for some rows only, either as once, few or many, or as a class for expanded clones.

j_call d_call cdr3_length v_call clone_size cdr3_nt cdr3_aa
TRBJ2-5 TRBD1 13 TRBV20-1 few TGCAGTGCGCGGGACAGGGACCAAGAGACCCAGTACTTC CSARDRDQETQYF
TRBJ2-3 - 17 TRBV18 few TGTGCCAGCTCATTGCCACGGCGTGGGGGAAGCACAGATACGCAGTATTTT CASSLPRRGGSTDTQYF
TRBJ1-5 - 14 TRBV10-3 - TGTGCCATCTTTCAGCCCGGTAGCAATCAGCCCCAGCATTTT CAIFQPGSNQPQHF
TRBJ2-7 TRBD2 15 TRBV12-3/TRBV12-4 few TGTGCCAGCAGTTTGGGGGGGAACCCCTACTACGAGCAGTACTTC CASSLGGNPYYEQYF
TRBJ1-4 - 16 TRBV10-3 - TGTGCCATCAGTGAGTCGTCGGGGACAACTAATGAAAAACTGTTTTTT CAISESSGTTNEKLFF
TRBJ2-7 - 15 TRBV6-1 many TGTGCCAGCAGACCCGGACCGTCCAGTTCCTACGAGCAGTACTTC CASRPGPSSSYEQYF
TRBJ1-1 - 15 TRBV19 few TGTGCCAGTAGAAAAACAGGAGACTACAACACTGAAGCTTTCTTT CASRKTGDYNTEAFF
TRBJ1-2 TRBD1 14 TRBV9 few TGTGCCAGCAGCGGACAGGGAACCAACTATGGCTACACCTTC CASSGQGTNYGYTF
TRBJ2-7 - 12 TRBV20-1 many TGCAGTGCTAGCGGATTGACCTACGAGCAGTACTTC CSASGLTYEQYF
TRBJ1-2 TRBD1 14 TRBV2 many TGTGCCAGCAGTGACCGCAGGGGGGCGAATGGCTACACCTTC CASSDRRGANGYTF
TRBJ1-6 TRBD1 14 TRBV12-3/TRBV12-4 many TGTGCCAGCAGAGTGGACAGGGGTAATTCACCCCTCCACTTT CASRVDRGNSPLHF
TRBJ1-1 - 11 TRBV12-3/TRBV12-4 - TGTGCCAGCAGCCATGATTATGAAGCTTTCTTT CASSHDYEAFF
TRBJ2-2 TRBD1 17 TRBV20-1 - TGCAGTGCTAGAGATACGGAACAGGGGGCGAACACCGGGGAGCTGTTTTTT CSARDTEQGANTGELFF
TRBJ2-3 TRBD1 17 TRBV27 many TGTGCCAGCAGTGCTCCAGGGACAGGGTATTCGTTAGATACGCAGTATTTT CASSAPGTGYSLDTQYF
TRBJ1-2 TRBD1 15 TRBV3-1 - TGTGCCAGCAGCCAGGCGGGACAGGGTGTCTATGGCTACACCTTC CASSQAGQGVYGYTF
TRBJ1-2 - 13 TRBV19 - TGTGCCAGTAGTTACGTGGGGACCTATGGCTACACCTTC CASSYVGTYGYTF
TRBJ1-4 - 15 TRBV24-1 - TGTGCCACCAGTGATAGCGGGACGCATAATGAAAAACTGTTTTTT CATSDSGTHNEKLFF
TRBJ2-3 - 12 TRBV12-3/TRBV12-4 many TGTGCCAGCAGCTTGAACACAGATACGCAGTATTTT CASSLNTDTQYF
TRBJ1-1 - 19 TRBV9 few TGTGCCAGCAGCGGCCGGGACTCCCCAAGATGTATCATGAACACTGAAGCTTTCTTT CASSGRDSPRCIMNTEAFF
TRBJ2-1 TRBD1 15 TRBV7-9 - TGTGCCAGCAGCCCGAGGGGACAGACAAACAATGAGCAGTTCTTC CASSPRGQTNNEQFF
TRBJ2-1 - 15 TRBV4-3 - TGCGCCAGCAGCCAAGAGTTAGGGGTGCTCAATGAGCAGTTCTTC CASSQELGVLNEQFF
TRBJ2-1 TRBD2 15 TRBV28 many TGTGCCAGCAGTTTAGAGGGGAGGGCGCACAATGAGCAGTTCTTC CASSLEGRAHNEQFF
TRBJ1-2 - 14 TRBV25-1 - TGTGCCAGCAGTGAATTAGCAGGTCCCTATGGCTACACCTTC CASSELAGPYGYTF
TRBJ2-5 - 15 TRBV24-1 many TGTGCCACCAGTGCTCCGGGACACCACCAAGAGACCCAGTACTTC CATSAPGHHQETQYF
TRBJ2-3 - 13 TRBV12-3/TRBV12-4 many TGTGCCAGCAGTTTGACCACCACAGATACGCAGTATTTT CASSLTTTDTQYF
TRBJ2-3 TRBD2 14 TRBV30 - TGTGCCTGGAGCACTAGCGGGAGCTTAGATACGCAGTATTTT CAWSTSGSLDTQYF
TRBJ1-2 - 13 TRBV27 - TGTGCCAGCAGTTTGTGGGGTGGAGGTGGCTACACCTTC CASSLWGGGGYTF
TRBJ2-1 - 13 TRBV12-3/TRBV12-4 few TGTGCCAGCAGTACTGGATTTTGGGATGAGCAGTTCTTC CASSTGFWDEQFF
TRBJ1-5 TRBD1 13 TRBV6-2/TRBV6-3 - TGTGCCAGCACCCAGGGGGCAAATCAGCCCCAGCATTTT CASTQGANQPQHF
TRBJ2-1 - 15 TRBV7-2 few TGTGCCAGCAGCTCGAGCGGGTACTCCTACAATGAGCAGTTCTTC CASSSSGYSYNEQFF
TRBJ2-4 TRBD2 15 TRBV6-1 - TGTGCCAGCATCATGGGGACTAGCGGGAAAAACATTCAGTACTTC CASIMGTSGKNIQYF
TRBJ2-7 - 15 TRBV4-2 - TGTGCCAGCAGCCCCCCCGGGGCAGATTCCTACGAGCAGTACTTC CASSPPGADSYEQYF
TRBJ1-3 - 17 TRBV12-3/TRBV12-4 few TGTGCCAGCAGTTTCTATGGGGGGGGCCTACTCCGAAACACCATATATTTT CASSFYGGGLLRNTIYF
TRBJ1-1 TRBD1 17 TRBV27 many TGTGCCAGCAGTTTATCTCTCTCAGGGGGCGCGGACACTGAAGCTTTCTTT CASSLSLSGGADTEAFF
TRBJ1-6 - 17 TRBV4-3 - TGCGCCAGCAGCCGAGCCGCAGGGGCCGCGGATAATTCACCCCTCCACTTT CASSRAAGAADNSPLHF
TRBJ1-2 - 13 TRBV18 - TGTGCCAGCTCACCAGAGGGGTTCTATGGCTACACCTTC CASSPEGFYGYTF
TRBJ2-7 - 13 TRBV7-8 many TGTGCCAGCAGCTCGCCACAGGAATACGAGCAGTACTTC CASSSPQEYEQYF
TRBJ2-1 - 15 TRBV3-1 many TGTGCCAGCAGCCAAGGTGGGACTTCTCACAATGAGCAGTTCTTC CASSQGGTSHNEQFF
TRBJ2-5 TRBD2 14 TRBV20-1 many TGCAGTGCTAGTTTGCTAGCGGGAGTGGAGACCCAGTACTTC CSASLLAGVETQYF
TRBJ2-2 TRBD1 17 TRBV20-1 few TGCAGTGCTAGAGATCCGGGACAGGGGATCAGCTCCGGGGAGCTGTTTTTT CSARDPGQGISSGELFF
TRBJ2-1 TRBD2 17 TRBV19 - TGTGCCAGTAGTGGGTGGGATGCGGGGGAGGCCTACAATGAGCAGTTCTTC CASSGWDAGEAYNEQFF
TRBJ2-3 TRBD1 12 TRBV7-2 many TGTGCCAGCAGCTACAGGGGGGATACGCAGTATTTT CASSYRGDTQYF
TRBJ1-5 - 15 TRBV6-2/TRBV6-3 - TGTGCCAGCGAGATACTGGTGAATAGCAATCAGCCCCAGCATTTT CASEILVNSNQPQHF
TRBJ1-5 - 15 TRBV12-3/TRBV12-4 many TGTGCCAGCAGCCCCCGCGGCGACGGTAGACAGCCCCAGCATTTT CASSPRGDGRQPQHF
TRBJ2-2 TRBD1 16 TRBV7-2 many TGTGCCAGCAGCTTAGCTCAGACAGGGCGGGCCGGGGAGCTGTTTTTT CASSLAQTGRAGELFF
TRBJ2-1 TRBD1 14 TRBV20-1 many TGCAGTGCGCCGCGACAGGGGGTTTCAAATGAGCAGTTCTTC CSAPRQGVSNEQFF
TRBJ2-6 - 19 TRBV5-1 - TGCGCCAGCAGCAAACTACAAAAGACGCTAAACTCTGGGGCCAACGTCCTGACTTTC CASSKLQKTLNSGANVLTF
TRBJ2-5 - 16 TRBV10-3 many TGTGCCATCAGTGAGCAAATCCAGGAGGGCACTCAGACCCAGTACTTC CAISEQIQEGTQTQYF